The clone carrying this TCR beta chain appeared a few times. Its antigen remains unknown. Both 60 Vbeta primers and 13 Jbeta primers went into the PCR. Profiling relied on immunoSEQ multiplex PCR, and the TCRdb table lists in-frame clones only, not all of them. The table records roughly 100,000 clones, roughly 79% of them present only once. The data derive from a study of cytomegalovirus exposure and HLA in healthy donors. Whole-study results and caveats: Among the most significant clusters, several appeared linked to common viral pathogens in a later analysis.

Germline-derived CDR1 and CDR2 are SGHDT and YYEEEE. The germline V and J ends were trimmed by 0 bases and 0 bases, with 7 bases remaining between them. The CDR3 totals 14 residues. The sample comprised PBMCs. The chain links TRBV5-6 to TRBJ2-7, with D hard to call. The origin of this receptor is a man in his fifties in good health and CMV-seropositive. The DNA for the CDR3 is TGTGCCAGCAGCTTGGGACTCTCCTCCTACGAGCAGTACTTC. This sequence encodes CASSLGLSSYEQYF.